The source of this T cell receptor beta chain is a study of blood T cell repertoires in COVID-19. Overall study: Samples representing acute and convalescent COVID-19 were sourced from the United States, Italy and Spain. PBMCs, B-cell-depleted T cells, or T cells were the source of the cDNA or gDNA that made up the material.

Per the original data handling: Reference gene primer amplification gave nucleated cell count estimates. The method was immunoSEQ multiplex PCR; TCRdb's version includes in-frame clones alone and lacks a portion of them. V, J and clone size are those of that table, while D and trimming were read from the DNA. Of over 250,000 clones detected, 88% appear once; the ten largest clones hold approximately 4%. The V gene's germline CDR1 is SGHAT and CDR2 FQNNGV. V shed 0 bases and J 3 bases; nucleotides not matched to a gene: 6. This CDR3 spans 16 amino acids. This receptor was obtained from a man aged 60 to 75 who had recovered from COVID-19. The chain carries TRBV11-2 and TRBJ2-7, with TRBD2 matching over 9 bases. The sample taken for sequencing was peripheral blood. CDR3 amino acids: CASSLEYGGRGYEQYF. CDR3 coding DNA: TGTGCCAGCAGCTTAGAGTACGGCGGGAGGGGCTACGAGCAGTACTTC.